A selection of T cell receptor beta chains follows, all from one sample in a study of cytomegalovirus exposure and HLA in healthy donors. Measured with immunoSEQ multiplex PCR; TCRdb has only the in-frame clones, and not every one. Of 110,000 or so clones listed, roughly 86% are singletons. Sample: PBMCs. Source of these receptors: a woman aged 18-29 years in good health and CMV-seronegative. Both conserved end residues are trimmed from each CDR3. The order of the fields is V gene, J gene, clone size, CDR3 protein. Size values are once, few and many counts, or a class for expanded clones, and some rows have none.

>TRBV5-6|TRBJ2-3|.
ASSLVVRRQPTDTQY
>TRBV4-2|TRBJ2-3|.
ASSLRLAGGLITDTQY
>TRBV6-5|TRBJ1-1|once
ASSPEGGNTEAF
>TRBV18|TRBJ2-2|.
ASSPSAGGPGTGELF
>TRBV28|TRBJ1-2|once
ASSHSRYT
>TRBV7-2|TRBJ2-7|.
ASSLAAEQY
>TRBV28|TRBJ2-7|.
ASSPTGSPYEQY
>TRBV7-2|TRBJ2-7|.
ASTAGYSPLYEQY
>TRBV5-1|TRBJ2-1|.
ASSFDRAAYNEQF
>TRBV6-6|TRBJ2-1|.
ASSYSTRGAYNEQF
>TRBV9|TRBJ2-3|.
ASSVGVTDTQY
>TRBV19|TRBJ2-1|once
ASSIGLVLARYNEQF
>TRBV13|TRBJ2-7|.
ASSTRLAGVEQY
>TRBV5-4|TRBJ1-5|.
ASSWGQGQPQH
>TRBV5-3|TRBJ2-3|.
ARSLLGLTVPDTQY
>TRBV27|TRBJ2-1|.
ASSPSGSYNEQF
>TRBV12-5|TRBJ1-1|.
ASGYGGTEAF
>TRBV7-9|TRBJ1-2|.
ASSLGLQYGYT
>TRBV6-5|TRBJ2-3|.
ASSYSYLSTDTQY
>TRBV7-9|TRBJ2-1|.
ASSHTGLAGFNEQF
>TRBV9|TRBJ2-3|once
ASSAETGGSSTDTQY